Each of the 11 T cell receptor beta chains below was sequenced from the same sample in a study of shared clonotypes between healthy human individuals. Produced via immunoSEQ multiplex PCR; TCRdb's table is partial and in-frame only. The sample yields roughly 2.4 million clones, approximately 96% seen once. The sequenced sample was naive CD4+ T cells sorted from blood. Subset denoted: CD45RA+ positively selected. Receptors were obtained from a man aged 18 to 35 in good health.

The chain uses TRBV30 and TRBJ1-5; 7 bases align to TRBD1. The J segment lost 4 bases and the V segment lost 4 bases, leaving 4 bases of the junction unmatched. The CDR3 has 13 amino acids. Germline lookup yields CDR1 GTSNPN and CDR2 SVGIG (reference sequence). CDR3 sequence (DNA): TGTGCCTGGACTGACAGGGTAAATCAGCCCCAGCATTTT. Its protein product is CAWTDRVNQPQHF.

This chain connects TRBV30 to TRBJ1-6; 7 bases align to TRBD1. V shed 5 bases, J shed 9 bases, and the junction held 10 bases outside the gene matches. This CDR3 is built from 14 residues. CDR1 is GTSNPN, CDR2 SVGIG, per germline (reference sequence). The CDR3: CAWALAGTASPLHF. The DNA for the CDR3 is TGTGCCTGGGCCCTTGCCGGGACAGCTTCACCCCTCCACTTT.

The rearrangement uses TRBV19 and TRBJ1-2; D perhaps matches TRBD1 (6 bases). Germline CDR1 reads LNHDA; CDR2 reads SQIVND (reference sequence). Trimming cost V 6 bases and J 8 bases, with 22 bases left between them. This CDR3 is built from 15 residues. CDR3 region: CASSSLLTGRGGYTF. CDR3 coding DNA: TGTGCCAGTAGCAGCCTCCTTACTGGGAGGGGGGGCTACACCTTC. The full variable domain, with the rest looked up from reference TRBV19 and TRBJ1-2, is DGGITQSPKYLFRKEGQNVTLSCEQNLNHDAMYWYRQDPGQGLRLIYYSQIVNDFQKGDIAEGYSVSREKKESFPLTVTSAQKNPTAFYLCASSSLLTGRGGYTFGSGTRLTVV.

This sequence joins TRBV6-4 and TRBJ2-2, with 9 bases aligning to TRBD1. The germline V gene encodes CDR1 MRHNA and CDR2 SNTAGT. This CDR3 contains 14 residues. Trimming cost V 5 bases and J 6 bases; bases outside gene matches: 4. In DNA, the CDR3 is TGTGCCAGCAGTACACAGGGGGCATCCGGGGAGCTGTTTTTT. Its protein product is CASSTQGASGELFF.

V and J are TRBV7-2 and TRBJ2-2, with D hard to call. The V gene lost 2 bases and the J gene lost 4 bases, with 5 bases spanning the gap. CDR1 and CDR2 from the germline V gene are SGHTA and FQGNSA. This CDR3 region has 13 residues. The CDR3 DNA sequence: TGTGCCAGCAGCTTATTGGTCACCGGGGAGCTGTTTTTT. As protein: CASSLLVTGELFF.

This rearrangement joins TRBV6-1 to TRBJ1-1; 9 positions match TRBD1. The CDR3 length is 13 residues. Trimming at V came to 9 bases and at J to 3 bases, leaving 5 bases not matched to a gene. The germline V gene encodes CDR1 MNHNS and CDR2 SASEGT. The CDR3 coding sequence is TGTGCCAGTGGGACAGGGAGTTACACTGAAGCTTTCTTT. Translation: CASGTGSYTEAFF.

This sequence joins TRBV6-6 and TRBJ1-6; tentative D call: TRBD1 (6 bases). V was cut by 4 bases and J by 7 bases, with 17 bases left in between. The CDR3 is 16 residues long. Germline V lookup: CDR1 MNHNY, CDR2 SVGAGI (reference sequence). The CDR3 loop is CASSSDPPGENSPLHF. CDR3 in DNA: TGTGCCAGCAGTTCCGATCCCCCAGGGGAAAATTCACCCCTCCACTTT.

The J gene is TRBJ2-1, the V gene TRBV5-1, with 7 nucleotides matching TRBD2. Looked up from germline, CDR1 is SGHRS and CDR2 is YFSETQ. J lost 10 bases, V lost 4 bases, and 2 bases had no gene match. The CDR3 spans 11 residues. This CDR3 is CASSQAGEQFF. The CDR3 DNA reads as TGCGCCAGCAGCCAAGCGGGAGAGCAGTTCTTC.

This chain links TRBV4-3 with TRBJ1-1, with 8 bases lining up with TRBD1. Germline values: CDR1 LGHNA, CDR2 YSLEER. V trimming: 4 bases; J trimming: 4 bases; junction bases outside the gene matches: 2. The CDR3 consists of 13 residues. CDR3 in DNA: TGCGCCAGCAGCCGGACAGGGCTCACTGAAGCTTTCTTT. Encoded protein: CASSRTGLTEAFF.

The chain uses TRBV10-1 and TRBJ2-3, with 8 bases that match TRBD2. Losses at the gene ends were 2 bases for V and 4 bases for J; bases not matched to a gene: 5. This CDR3 has 15 residues. Per the germline V gene, CDR1 is WNHNN and CDR2 is SYGVQD (reference sequence). The CDR3, as DNA: TGCGCCAGCAGTGAGCCAGCGGGAGTGTCAGATACGCAGTATTTT. This sequence encodes CASSEPAGVSDTQYF.

This chain connects TRBV5-1 to TRBJ2-7, with D perhaps TRBD1 (5 bases). V was cut by 4 bases and J by 1 base, with 15 bases left in between. The V gene's germline CDR1 is SGHRS and CDR2 YFSETQ. This CDR3 is built from 15 residues. The CDR3 DNA is TGCGCCAGCAGCCTCCTATCCAAGGGGTCCTACGAGCAGTACTTC. Translated: CASSLLSKGSYEQYF.